Shown below are 27 T cell receptor beta chains from a single sample sequenced in a study of T cell changes during pregnancy in multiple sclerosis. This table comes from immunoSEQ multiplex PCR, and its TCRdb copy is limited to in-frame clones, with some not included. This sample has approximately 22,000 clones; more than 70% occur once, and the top ten carry 0.7% to 0.85%. The sequenced sample was CD4+ T cells from peripheral blood mononuclear cells, obtained in the first trimester of pregnancy. These receptors were taken from a female donor in good health, enrolled as a control in a pregnancy study.

This clone was seen only once. Additional DNA sequences in this sample encode the identical CDR3. The V and J genes are TRBV7-2 and TRBJ1-1, with 7 bases that match TRBD1. The CDR3 spans 14 residues. CDR1 and CDR2 from the germline V gene are SGHTA and FQGNSA. The V and J ends lost 5 bases and 0 bases, in that order; junction bases with no gene match: 3. DNA for the CDR3: TGTGCCAGCAGCCGGGACAGAATGAACACTGAAGCTTTCTTT. This encodes CASSRDRMNTEAFF.

The chain recombines TRBV7-9 with TRBJ2-3, with a possible D match to TRBD2 (6 bases). The CDR3 runs to 13 residues. CDR1 and CDR2 from the germline V gene are SEHNR and FQNEAQ (reference sequence). The germline V and J ends were trimmed by 2 bases and 4 bases, with 7 bases remaining between them. Here the CDR3 DNA reads TGTGCCAGCAGCTTATCGGGGGCAGATACGCAGTATTTT. Encoded protein: CASSLSGADTQYF.

The rearrangement links TRBV7-9 to TRBJ2-4, with 7 bases identical to TRBD1. Germline CDR1 is SEHNR and CDR2 is FQNEAQ (reference sequence). The CDR3 totals 13 residues. Trimming cost V 5 bases and J 5 bases; bases outside gene matches: 3. The CDR3 region is CASSPGQQNIQYF. The CDR3 DNA reads TGTGCCAGCAGCCCGGGACAGCAAAACATTCAGTACTTC.

The rearrangement joins TRBV2 to TRBJ2-7; possible D gene TRBD2, 5 bases. Trimming cost V 3 bases and J 6 bases, with 12 bases left between them. CDR1 and CDR2 from the germline V gene are SNHLY and FYNNEI. The CDR3 loop spans 13 amino acids. The CDR3 region is CASSEAGVFEQYF. For the CDR3, the DNA is TGTGCCAGCAGTGAGGCGGGTGTCTTCGAGCAGTACTTC.

V and J are TRBV29-1 and TRBJ2-3; 7 bases fit TRBD2. The ends lost 2 bases at V and 0 bases at J; junction bases unmatched: 2. Germline CDR1 is SQVTM and CDR2 is ANQGSEA. The length of the CDR3 is 14 residues. CDR3 in amino acids: CSVELAASTDTQYF. In DNA form, the CDR3 reads TGCAGCGTTGAACTAGCGGCAAGCACAGATACGCAGTATTTT.

The chain has TRBV7-9 and TRBJ2-3, with a possible D match to TRBD2 (5 bases). V was cut by 4 bases and J by 1 base, with 9 bases left in between. CDR1 and CDR2 (germline): SEHNR, FQNEAQ (reference sequence). The CDR3 extends over 14 amino acids. Here the CDR3 reads CASSSEAGTDTQYF. CDR3 bases: TGTGCCAGCAGCTCGGAGGCAGGCACAGATACGCAGTATTTT.

This chain links TRBV14 with TRBJ2-6, with D maybe TRBD1 (6 bases). The CDR3 runs to 17 residues. The ends were cut back, 1 base at V and 2 bases at J, with 12 bases in the middle. Germline assignment: CDR1 SGHDN and CDR2 FVKESK. The CDR3: CASSQVTTGTGANVLTF. CDR3 sequence (DNA): TGTGCCAGCAGCCAAGTAACCACAGGGACTGGGGCCAACGTCCTGACTTTC.

V and J are TRBV18 and TRBJ2-4, with 8 bases fitting TRBD1. Germline assignment: CDR1 KGHSH and CDR2 LQKENI. The CDR3 has 21 amino acids. Germline trimming cut 0 bases from V and 0 bases from J; bases unmatched to any gene: 16. The chain's CDR3 is CASSPPLVWTGNMLAKNIQYF. CDR3 coding DNA: TGTGCCAGCTCACCACCCCTCGTTTGGACAGGGAACATGCTAGCCAAAAACATTCAGTACTTC. The full variable domain, rest sourced from reference TRBV18 and TRBJ2-4, is NAGVMQNPRHLVRRRGQEARLRCSPMKGHSHVYWYRQLPEEGLKFMVYLQKENIIDESGMPKERFSAEFPKEGPSILRIQQVVRGDSAAYFCASSPPLVWTGNMLAKNIQYFGAGTRLSVL.

V and J are TRBV11-3 and TRBJ2-1; TRBD2 is a possible D gene (5 bases). This CDR3 contains 15 residues. The V and J ends lost 1 base and 6 bases respectively, with 13 bases between them. Germline V gene sequence: CDR1 SGHNT, CDR2 YENEEA. CDR3 protein: CASSLARGAPNEQFF. The CDR3 DNA sequence: TGTGCCAGCAGCTTAGCCCGGGGAGCGCCCAATGAGCAGTTCTTC.

The rearrangement uses TRBV29-1 and TRBJ2-5, with TRBD1 matching 10 bases. V was pared by 7 bases and J by 0 bases, with 8 bases of the junction left unmatched. CDR3 length equals 15 residues. Germline values: CDR1 SQVTM, CDR2 ANQGSEA. In DNA form, the CDR3 reads TGCAGCGCCCTCCGGACAGGGGGGTACCAAGAGACCCAGTACTTC. Its translation: CSALRTGGYQETQYF.

The gene calls are TRBV7-2 and TRBJ2-1, with 8 bases aligning to TRBD2. Germline V gene sequence: CDR1 SGHTA, CDR2 FQGNSA. The length of the CDR3 is 14 residues. V trimming: 2 bases; J trimming: 3 bases; junction bases outside the gene matches: 0. The CDR3 sequence: CASSLTSGYNEQFF. The CDR3 coding sequence is TGTGCCAGCAGCTTAACTAGCGGCTACAATGAGCAGTTCTTC.

The chain has TRBV5-4 and TRBJ2-1, with 7 bases that match TRBD1. J was trimmed by 7 bases and V by 2 bases; bases with no gene match: 6. This CDR3 region has 14 residues. Per the germline V gene, CDR1 is SGHNT and CDR2 is YYREEE (reference sequence). Here the CDR3 reads CASSFEGARNEQFF. CDR3 nucleotide sequence: TGTGCCAGCAGCTTTGAGGGGGCCCGGAATGAGCAGTTCTTC.

The chain employs TRBV7-9 and TRBJ1-4, with D unclear. The V end lost 4 bases, the J end lost 8 bases, and 17 bases lay between the germline ends. Germline assignment: CDR1 SEHNR and CDR2 FQNEAQ (reference sequence). The CDR3 length is 15 residues. CDR3 DNA: TGTGCCAGCAGCTCTCGCCAACCCTTGGGCGAAAAACTGTTTTTT. Translating it yields CASSSRQPLGEKLFF.

This chain connects TRBV5-4 to TRBJ1-6; D uncertain. This CDR3 contains 16 residues. V gave up 2 bases and J gave up 9 bases, with 18 bases separating them. Per the germline V gene, CDR1 is SGHNT and CDR2 is YYREEE (reference sequence). As DNA, the CDR3 is TGTGCCAGCAGCTTCGCCCCCCGGGCAGGAGGTTCACCCCTCCACTTT. It specifies CASSFAPRAGGSPLHF.

V is TRBV5-1 and J is TRBJ1-4; D is uncertain. This CDR3 is 13 amino acids long. Germline V gene data show CDR1 as SGHRS and CDR2 as YFSETQ. With 0 bases removed from V and 10 bases from J, the gap between germline ends came to 10 bases. For the CDR3, the DNA is TGCGCCAGCAGCTTGGCAGGAGAGGGAAAACTGTTTTTT. Its protein product is CASSLAGEGKLFF.

The chain uses TRBV6-1 and TRBJ2-7; 10 nucleotides align to TRBD2. The germline gives CDR1 MNHNS, CDR2 SASEGT. Trimming at V came to 7 bases and at J to 5 bases, leaving 8 bases not matched to a gene. The CDR3 contains 14 residues. CDR3 bases: TGTGCCAGCAACTTAGCGGGGGGCACTCACGAGCAGTACTTC. It codes for CASNLAGGTHEQYF.

This clone was observed a few times. The chain has TRBV27 and TRBJ2-7; 8 bases are a match to TRBD1. Germline CDR1 reads MNHEY; CDR2 reads SMNVEV (reference sequence). The length of the CDR3 is 13 residues. Trimming at V came to 6 bases and at J to 1 base, leaving 2 bases not matched to a gene. The CDR3 loop reads CASRRTGSYEQYF. The DNA of the CDR3 is TGTGCCAGCAGAAGGACAGGGTCCTACGAGCAGTACTTC.

The CDR3 region has the DNA TGTGCCAGCAGCCTACAGGGGCCATTGAACACTGAAGCTTTCTTT. Protein product: CASSLQGPLNTEAFF. The chain joins TRBV13 to TRBJ1-1, with TRBD1 identical over 7 bases. This CDR3 spans 15 amino acids. Germline-derived CDR1 and CDR2 are PRHDT and FYEKMQ (reference sequence). Trimming cost V 5 bases and J 0 bases; bases outside gene matches: 6.

V is TRBV5-1 and J is TRBJ1-6; 7 positions agree with TRBD1. The trim removed 2 bases at V and 7 bases at J, leaving 3 bases unmatched. The germline gives CDR1 SGHRS, CDR2 YFSETQ. The CDR3 has 14 amino acids. CDR3 nucleotide sequence: TGCGCCAGCAGCTTAGGACAGGAAAATTCACCCCTCCACTTT. Protein: CASSLGQENSPLHF.

In nucleotides, the CDR3 is TGTGCCAGCGCCCGAGGAGGCGGGGGCCCGAGAGATACGCAGTATTTT. Translating it yields CASARGGGGPRDTQYF. The chain recombines TRBV11-1 with TRBJ2-3; weak D call: TRBD2 (7 bases). Germline V gene lookup returns CDR1 SGHAT and CDR2 FQDESV (reference sequence). V was cut by 8 bases and J by 5 bases, with 23 bases left in between. CDR3 length: 16 residues.

This clone was seen only once. The rearrangement links TRBV5-8 to TRBJ1-2, with TRBD1 identical over 9 bases. Germline CDR1 is SGHTS and CDR2 is YDEGEE. J was trimmed by 8 bases and V by 3 bases; bases with no gene match: 8. The CDR3 has 14 residues. Written as DNA, the CDR3 is TGTGCCAGCAGCTACAGGGGGCGCCGAAGGGGCTACACCTTC. This sequence encodes CASSYRGRRRGYTF.

V and J are TRBV5-4 and TRBJ2-1; D remains ambiguous. Germline V gives CDR1 SGHNT, CDR2 YYREEE (reference sequence). The CDR3 is made up of 13 amino acids. Deletions cut 2 bases from V and 3 bases from J, with 6 bases between. CDR3 in DNA: TGTGCCAGCAGCTTTGTCAGCTACAATGAGCAGTTCTTC. Protein sequence: CASSFVSYNEQFF. Combining the CDR3 with reference TRBV5-4 and TRBJ2-1 gives the whole variable domain ETGVTQSPTHLIKTRGQQVTLRCSSQSGHNTVSWYQQALGQGPQFIFQYYREEENGRGNFPPRFSGLQFPNYSSELNVNALELDDSALYLCASSFVSYNEQFFGPGTRLTVL.

The V gene is TRBV9, the J gene TRBJ2-7; TRBD1 is a possible D gene (6 bases). Trimming cost V 1 base and J 0 bases, with 14 bases left between them. The CDR3 runs to 16 residues. Germline-derived CDR1 and CDR2 are SGDLS and YYNGEE. This chain's CDR3 is CASSVTTGNPSYEQYF. For the CDR3, the DNA is TGTGCCAGCAGCGTAACCACAGGGAACCCCTCCTACGAGCAGTACTTC.

This clone has more than one count but fewer than ten. The rearrangement joins TRBV29-1 to TRBJ1-2; a possible D gene is TRBD1 (5 bases). Germline CDR1 and CDR2: SQVTM and ANQGSEA. The CDR3 sequence is 13 residues long. The V end lost 4 bases, the J end lost 5 bases, and 14 bases lay between the germline ends. In DNA, the CDR3 is TGCAGCGTTGGGGCGGGGTCAGGGTATGGCTACACCTTC. It specifies CSVGAGSGYGYTF.

The rearrangement uses TRBV7-8 and TRBJ2-1; TRBD2 agrees at 11 bases. Germline CDR1 reads SGHVS; CDR2 reads FQNEAQ. CDR3 length equals 16 residues. V was clipped by 5 bases and J by 10 bases; unmatched bases: 13. The CDR3 DNA reads as TGTGCCAGCAGCCCTCCATTGCGACTAGCGGGATGGGAGCAGTTCTTC. Its protein product is CASSPPLRLAGWEQFF.

The CDR3 bases are TGCGCCAGCAGCTGGACAGGCAAAGATGTAGAAAAACTGTTTTTT. This gives the protein CASSWTGKDVEKLFF. The rearrangement links TRBV5-1 to TRBJ1-4; 7 bases are shared with TRBD1. The germline V gene has CDR1 SGHRS and CDR2 YFSETQ. There are 15 residues in the CDR3. Trimming took 3 bases from V and 8 from J; bases not matched to a gene: 10.

The genes are TRBV29-1 and TRBJ1-1; 10 nucleotides agree with TRBD1. The CDR3 extends over 14 amino acids. With V trimmed by 5 bases and J by 4 bases, 7 bases remained unmatched. Per the germline V gene, CDR1 is SQVTM and CDR2 is ANQGSEA. The CDR3 DNA reads as TGCAGCGTTCTCCGGGACAGGGGAAGCACTGAAGCTTTCTTT. It specifies CSVLRDRGSTEAFF.